The TCR beta chain described here comes from a study of blood T cell repertoires in COVID-19. Study-wide context: Samples representing acute and convalescent COVID-19 were sourced from the United States, Italy and Spain. From T cells, B-cell-depleted T cells, or PBMCs came the material, which was cDNA or gDNA.

The CDR3 runs to 14 residues. V lost 5 bases, J lost 7 bases, and 5 bases stayed unmatched. Germline CDR1 and CDR2: KGHSH and LQKENI. As originally analysed: Quantification of nucleated cells was approximated via reference gene primer amplification. The repertoire was sequenced with immunoSEQ multiplex PCR; TCRdb's copy has only in-frame clones and lacks some. The V and J calls and clone size are taken from that table; D and trimming were inferred from the DNA. The data hold around 12,000 clones, with about nine tenths observed a single time. The V and J genes are TRBV18 and TRBJ1-4; 9 nucleotides align to TRBD1. Sequenced: peripheral blood. The receptor's source is a human donor in a cohort sampled during active COVID-19. The CDR3 region is CASSSRDRAEKLFF. The DNA for the CDR3 is TGTGCCAGCTCATCACGGGACAGGGCTGAAAAACTGTTTTTT.